This TCR beta chain appears in the sequencing data of a study of beta chain features in type 1 diabetes. Study observations and caveats: A closer apparent resemblance between naive, central memory and Treg TCRB repertoires was seen in patients than in healthy donors. There were fewer insertions and more deletions at the VDJ junctions of type 1 diabetes patients. Shortening that was moderate but significant affected the TCRB CDR3s of Type 1 diabetes patients in all four CD4+ subsets.

CDR1 and CDR2 from the germline V gene are SNHLY and FYNNEI. The CDR3 length is 15 residues. The V end lost 7 bases, the J end lost 13 bases, and 23 bases lay between the germline ends. This clone was counted between two and nine times. As yet, its antigen is unknown. As every portion of the isolated RNA was reverse transcribed, the sequencing read expressed TCRB transcripts. The repertoire was sequenced with immunoSEQ multiplex PCR; TCRdb's copy has only in-frame clones and lacks some. The data hold approximately 600,000 clones, with 9.5% to 15% observed a single time. Sorting that relied on CD45RO/CCR7/CD25/CD127/CD95/CD27 yielded CD4+ naive, central memory, regulatory and stem cell-like memory cells. Once sorted, every population was more than 98% pure.

The sample was naive CD4+ T cells from blood. This sequence was found in a man younger than 40 with type 1 diabetes. V and J are TRBV2 and TRBJ1-6; D is uncertain. This CDR3 reads CASIQEHHGEHPLHF. The CDR3 DNA is TGTGCCAGCATCCAGGAGCATCATGGAGAGCACCCCCTCCACTTT.